The sequence of this T cell receptor (beta chain) was determined in a study of OX40 agonist ivuxolimab in advanced cancers. Study background: Ivuxolimab doses were 0.01, 0.1, 0.3, 1.5, 3 or 10 mg/kg every 2 weeks. The dose-escalation cohort was about 83% male, with a mean age of about 60 years, ranging about 23 to 90.

The repertoire was sequenced with immunoSEQ multiplex PCR; TCRdb's copy has only in-frame clones and lacks some. The sample has about 94,000 clones, roughly 84% seen once. The CDR3 has 14 residues. V was cut by 7 bases and J by 8 bases, with 21 bases left in between. This TCR was recovered from an adult with an advanced solid tumor such as melanoma, head and neck, liver or kidney cancer. Sequenced material: CD4+ or CD8+ T cells sorted from blood, taken in a trial of the OX40 agonist ivuxolimab. The chain couples TRBV23-1 to TRBJ2-7; D possibly uses TRBD1 or TRBD2 (6 bases each). TRBV23-1 is flagged as an ORF with uncertain function. This CDR3 is CASTLGGHRRKQYF. DNA for the CDR3: TGCGCCAGCACCCTCGGGGGACACCGCCGGAAGCAGTACTTC.